A single sample gave rise to the 9 T cell receptor beta chains below, sequenced in a study of vaccination and CD4 T cells after COVID-19. Their cognate antigens are unknown. Cultured CD4+ T cell DNA underwent sequencing with the Oncomine TCR Beta short-read assay. TCRdb analysed the PCR reads with MiXCR anew, one entry per CDR3 protein. Here the sample spans about 18,000 distinct CDR3 sequences, 78% being singletons. Treatment noted: roughly 11-day PBMC culture with coronavirus spike peptide pools or control peptides (ViraFEST assay). This specimen was CD4+ T cells from blood, cultured in vitro, taken after SARS-CoV-2 vaccination. The receptors were gathered from a human donor who received a COVID-19 vaccine.

Only a few counts were recorded for this clonotype. J is TRBJ2-5 and V is TRBV7-2, with D unresolved. The germline V gene encodes CDR1 SGHTA and CDR2 FQGNSA. The CDR3 is 14 residues long. V dropped 2 bases and J dropped 0 bases, with 7 bases sitting between them. CDR3 sequence (DNA): TGTGCCAGCAGCTTACTTCACAACCAAGAGACCCAGTACTTC. Its protein is CASSLLHNQETQYF. Full variable domain (missing parts from reference TRBV7-2 and TRBJ2-5): GAGVSQSPSNKVTEKGKDVELRCDPISGHTALYWYRQSLGQGLEFLIYFQGNSAPDKSGLPSDRFSAERTGGSVSTLTIQRTQQEDSAVYLCASSLLHNQETQYFGPGTRLLVL.

V and J are TRBV6-1 and TRBJ1-5; no reliable D call. This CDR3 region has 16 residues. Germline V CDR1 and CDR2: MNHNS, SASEGT. Trimming removed 4 bases from V and 9 bases from J, with 22 bases in between. The CDR3 DNA follows: TGTGCCAGCAGTGTTTTTACAACTCCTCCCTCAATGCCCCAGCATTTT. Its translation: CASSVFTTPPSMPQHF.

The chain uses TRBV19 and TRBJ1-6; 7 positions agree with TRBD1. The CDR3 consists of 15 residues. Trimming cost V 1 base and J 8 bases; bases outside gene matches: 5. Germline V gene sequence: CDR1 LNHDA, CDR2 SQIVND (reference sequence). In DNA, the CDR3 is TGTGCCAGTAGTATAGCCGGGACAGCAGATTCACCCCTCCACTTT. This sequence encodes CASSIAGTADSPLHF.

The sample holds one count of this clonotype. The J gene is TRBJ2-5, the V gene TRBV20-1; a possible D gene is TRBD1 (5 bases). CDR1 is DFQATT and CDR2 is SNEGSKA in the germline V gene (reference sequence). V was clipped by 0 bases and J by 5 bases, with 16 bases between them. This CDR3 has 15 residues. The DNA for the CDR3 is TGCAGTGCTAGAGAGCAGGGTGGATATGGGGAGACCCAGTACTTC. Translated: CSAREQGGYGETQYF.

This clonotype was seen once. V and J are TRBV7-8 and TRBJ1-5, with D hard to call. Germline V gene lookup returns CDR1 SGHVS and CDR2 FQNEAQ. The CDR3 spans 13 residues. Trimming shortened V by 8 bases and J by 1 base, and 9 bases separated the two germline ends. In DNA, the CDR3 is TGTGCCAGCCGGGCGGTGAGCAATCAGCCCCAGCATTTT. Its protein is CASRAVSNQPQHF. The full variable domain, in which reference TRBV7-8 and TRBJ1-5 provide the parts outside the CDR3, is GAGVSQSPRYKVAKRGQDVALRCDPISGHVSLFWYQQALGQGPEFLTYFQNEAQLDKSGLPSDRFFAERPEGSVSTLKIQRTQQEDSAVYLCASRAVSNQPQHFGDGTRLSIL.

The genes are TRBV7-9 and TRBJ1-6, with 7 bases fitting TRBD1. This CDR3 region has 16 residues. Germline V gene sequence: CDR1 SEHNR, CDR2 FQNEAQ (reference sequence). The V and J ends lost 5 bases and 5 bases, in that order; junction bases with no gene match: 9. CDR3 amino acids: CASSPRGRGNNSPLHF. CDR3 bases: TGTGCCAGCAGCCCACGGGGCAGGGGGAATAATTCACCCCTCCACTTT.

This clonotype has just one count. The rearrangement uses TRBV27 and TRBJ2-7, with D tentatively TRBD2 (5 bases). V lost 3 bases to trimming and J lost 6 bases, with 30 bases between them. CDR3 length: 19 amino acids. CDR1 and CDR2 from the germline V gene are MNHEY and SMNVEV (reference sequence). The DNA of the CDR3 is TGTGCCAGCAGTTTCACCGGGGATCTAGTGTCTACGGAACTCTCCGAGCAGTACTTC. Translated, it gives CASSFTGDLVSTELSEQYF.

The chain links TRBV12-3 or TRBV12-4 to TRBJ2-3, with 7 positions matching TRBD2. CDR3 size: 17 residues. V lost 5 bases, J lost 4 bases, and 15 bases stayed unmatched. CDR3 region: CASSHGGSGVRADTQYF. CDR3 DNA sequence: TGTGCCAGCAGTCACGGCGGGAGCGGGGTCCGGGCAGATACGCAGTATTTT.

V is TRBV5-1 and J is TRBJ1-2; 12 nucleotides match TRBD1. V lost 4 bases, J lost 3 bases, and 7 bases stayed unmatched. Germline V gene sequence: CDR1 SGHRS, CDR2 YFSETQ. This CDR3 has 16 residues. Here the CDR3 DNA reads TGCGCCAGCAGCCGGGGACAGGGGGCGGGGTACTATGGCTACACCTTC. Its protein product is CASSRGQGAGYYGYTF.